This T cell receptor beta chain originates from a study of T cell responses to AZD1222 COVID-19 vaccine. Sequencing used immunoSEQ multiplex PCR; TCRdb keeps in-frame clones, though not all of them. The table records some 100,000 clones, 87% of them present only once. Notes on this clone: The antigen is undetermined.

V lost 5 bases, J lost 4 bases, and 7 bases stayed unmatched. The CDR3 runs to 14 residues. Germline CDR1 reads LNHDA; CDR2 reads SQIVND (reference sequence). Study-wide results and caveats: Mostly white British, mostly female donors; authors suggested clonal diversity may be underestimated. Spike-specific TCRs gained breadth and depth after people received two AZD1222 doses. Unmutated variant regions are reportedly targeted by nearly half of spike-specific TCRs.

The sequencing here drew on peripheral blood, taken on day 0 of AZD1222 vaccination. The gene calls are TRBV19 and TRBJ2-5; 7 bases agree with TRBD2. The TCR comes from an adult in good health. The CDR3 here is CASSGLGEGETQYF. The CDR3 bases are TGTGCCAGTAGTGGACTAGGCGAGGGAGAGACCCAGTACTTC. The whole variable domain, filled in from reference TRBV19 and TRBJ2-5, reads DGGITQSPKYLFRKEGQNVTLSCEQNLNHDAMYWYRQDPGQGLRLIYYSQIVNDFQKGDIAEGYSVSREKKESFPLTVTSAQKNPTAFYLCASSGLGEGETQYFGPGTRLLVL.